The T cell receptor (beta chain) described here comes from a study of shared clonotypes between healthy human individuals. Study as a whole: Every donor yielded three CD4 naive, three CD4 memory, two CD8 naive and one CD8 memory plate.

In the CD4+ fraction, cells were divided into CD45RA+ naive and CD45RA-negative memory subsets. Replicate PCRs run on sorted subsets employed 150 to 250 ng DNA, tens of thousands of T cell genomes. TCRdb's copy holds only in-frame clones and misses some; the assay was immunoSEQ multiplex PCR. The repertoire holds 2 million to 3 million clones, with approximately 93% as singletons. Germline assignment: CDR1 MGHRA and CDR2 YSYEKL. This CDR3 region has 15 residues. Deletions cut 3 bases from V and 4 bases from J, with 13 bases between. Sequences were obtained from naive CD4+ T cells from PBMCs. Subset denoted: CD45RA+ positively selected. The V gene is TRBV4-1, the J gene TRBJ2-1, with D hard to call. The receptor comes from a young man in good health. Some clones in this sample may be carry-over from other donors' samples. CDR3 DNA: TGCGCCAGCAGCCACCCTGGGCCTAGGTACAATGAGCAGTTCTTC. It specifies CASSHPGPRYNEQFF.